This is a list of T cell receptor beta chains from one sample in a study of T cells in Graves' hyperthyroidism and ophthalmopathy. TCRdb reprocessed the multiplex PCR reads with MiXCR, giving one entry per CDR3 protein. The sample comprises around 380,000 distinct CDR3 sequences, 13% of which are singletons, and less than 25% rests with the top ten. Material for sequencing was blood. The receptors come from a man aged 25-45 years with Graves' hyperthyroidism that later progressed to Graves' ophthalmopathy. Each CDR3 is given with its conserved first and last residue. D genes are given only for firm matches. Only part of the rows carry a size: once, few, many, or a class if the clone is expanded.

V,size,J,D,DNA,CDR3
TRBV18,many,TRBJ2-7,-,TGTGCCAGCTCACCAGGGACCAGGACCTCCTACGAGCAGTACTTC,CASSPGTRTSYEQYF
TRBV6-6,few,TRBJ1-5,TRBD1,TGTGCCAGCAGTTACTCGGGACAGGGAGGCAATCAGCCCCAGCATTTT,CASSYSGQGGNQPQHF
TRBV27,-,TRBJ2-3,-,TGTGCCAGCAGTTTATCGTTGGGGGCGGGGGGCACAGATACGCAGTATTTT,CASSLSLGAGGTDTQYF
TRBV30,few,TRBJ1-5,TRBD1,TGTGCCTGGAGTCAGGGGGCGACTGAGGGTCAGCCCCAGCATTTT,CAWSQGATEGQPQHF
TRBV27,many,TRBJ1-4,TRBD1,TGTGCCAGCCATTTCCGGGACAGGGAGTCGAGACCGAAACTGTTTTTT,CASHFRDRESRPKLFF
TRBV10-1,-,TRBJ1-6,-,TGCGCCAGCAGTGTAAGGGTTGATTCACCCCTCCACTTT,CASSVRVDSPLHF
TRBV24-1,-,TRBJ2-5,TRBD2,TGTGCCACCCGTGAGGCGGGAGGAGAGACCCAGTACTTC,CATREAGGETQYF
TRBV20-1,many,TRBJ1-1,-,TGCAGTGCCCCGGATCAAAACACTGAAGCTTTCTTT,CSAPDQNTEAFF
TRBV7-3,many,TRBJ2-5,TRBD2,TGTGCCAGCAGCGATAGCGGGGCCCACCCGACCCAGTACTTC,CASSDSGAHPTQYF
TRBV6-1,many,TRBJ1-5,-,TGTGCCAGCAGTTACAAGCTGAATCAGCCCCAGCATTTT,CASSYKLNQPQHF
TRBV6-1,many,TRBJ1-2,-,TGTGCCAGCAGTGGTAACCACTATGGCTACACCTTC,CASSGNHYGYTF
TRBV24-1,many,TRBJ1-5,-,TGTGCCACCGCAGGGGACCTTCAGCCCCAGCATTTT,CATAGDLQPQHF
TRBV28,many,TRBJ1-1,-,TGTGCCAGCAGTTCCGTCGGGGGACCCTCGGATGAGACTGAAGCTTTCTTT,CASSSVGGPSDETEAFF
TRBV10-1,few,TRBJ2-3,TRBD1,TGCGCCAGCAGTGAGCAACCCGGGACAGGGATGGCAGATACGCAGTATTTT,CASSEQPGTGMADTQYF
TRBV18,few,TRBJ2-2,-,TGTGCCAGCTCACTGTGGCAGAACACCGGGGAGCTGTTTTTT,CASSLWQNTGELFF
TRBV5-1,many,TRBJ2-5,TRBD2,TGCGCCAGCAGCTTCCGAGCGGGGGGGCCGGAGGAGACCCAGTACTTC,CASSFRAGGPEETQYF
TRBV29-1,few,TRBJ2-1,-,TGCAGCGTTGCCGGGGGAGGGGGGGTCGATGAGCAGTTCTTC,CSVAGGGGVDEQFF
TRBV7-9,once,TRBJ1-3,TRBD1,TGTGCCAGCAGCCCGAGGACAGGGAGAGACACCATATATTTT,CASSPRTGRDTIYF
TRBV20-1,few,TRBJ2-1,-,TGCAGTGCTAGATGGGGGGGCCCTTTTGATGAGCAGTTCTTC,CSARWGGPFDEQFF
TRBV24-1,-,TRBJ2-1,TRBD1,TGTGCCACCAGTGAGCCGGACAGGAACAATGAGCAGTTCTTC,CATSEPDRNNEQFF
TRBV7-9,few,TRBJ1-6,TRBD1,TGTGCCAGCAGCCCGATACAGGGGGCCTCCTATAATTCACCCCTCCACTTT,CASSPIQGASYNSPLHF
TRBV3-1,few,TRBJ2-7,-,TGTGCCAGCAGCCTATACTCGACGGCATCCTACGAGCAGTACTTC,CASSLYSTASYEQYF
TRBV7-8,few,TRBJ2-6,-,TGTGCCAGCAGCTTAGCAGCGGGGGGACAGGGACAAAACTCTGGGGCCAACGTCCTGACTTTC,CASSLAAGGQGQNSGANVLTF
TRBV5-1,few,TRBJ2-2,-,TGCGCCAGCAGCTTGGCGGCAGCTAACACCGGGGAGCTGTTTTTT,CASSLAAANTGELFF
TRBV7-8,many,TRBJ2-5,-,TGTGCCAGCAGCTTAAGGGACCGAGGGGCGGGAAAGACCCAGTACTTC,CASSLRDRGAGKTQYF
TRBV30,few,TRBJ2-1,-,TGTGCCTGGAAGGTGGGGGGCGCAATTGGGCAGTTCTTC,CAWKVGGAIGQFF
TRBV6-5,many,TRBJ1-1,-,TGTGCCAGCAGTTACTCGACACGTATGAACACTGAAGCTTTCTTT,CASSYSTRMNTEAFF
TRBV27,many,TRBJ2-5,TRBD2,TGTGCCAGCAGTTCCGATCCGGCGGGGGGGAAGGAGACCCAGTACTTC,CASSSDPAGGKETQYF
TRBV11-3,many,TRBJ2-3,-,TGTGCCAGCAGCCTTGGAGGAAGCCCCGTTAATACAGATACGCAGTATTTT,CASSLGGSPVNTDTQYF
TRBV5-6,many,TRBJ1-1,-,TGTGCCAGCAGCGCCAGCCCGGGGGGGCCTGAAGCTTTCTTT,CASSASPGGPEAFF
TRBV7-3,-,TRBJ2-3,-,TGTGCCAGCAGCTTAACGGGGGGGCAGTCAGATACGCAGTATTTT,CASSLTGGQSDTQYF